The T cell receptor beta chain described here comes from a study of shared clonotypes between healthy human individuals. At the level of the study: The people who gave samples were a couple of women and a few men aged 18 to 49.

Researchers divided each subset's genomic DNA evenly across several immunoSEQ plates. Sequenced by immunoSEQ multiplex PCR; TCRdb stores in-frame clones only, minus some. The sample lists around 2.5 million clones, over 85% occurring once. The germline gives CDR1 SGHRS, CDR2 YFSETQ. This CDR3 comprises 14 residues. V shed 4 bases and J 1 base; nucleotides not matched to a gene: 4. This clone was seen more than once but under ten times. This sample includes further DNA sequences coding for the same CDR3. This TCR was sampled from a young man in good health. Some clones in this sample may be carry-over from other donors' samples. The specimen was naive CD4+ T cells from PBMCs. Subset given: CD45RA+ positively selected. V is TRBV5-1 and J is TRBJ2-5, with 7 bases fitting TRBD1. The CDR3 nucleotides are TGCGCCAGCAGCCGGGACAGCTTCCAAGAGACCCAGTACTTC. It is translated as CASSRDSFQETQYF.